The present T cell receptor (beta chain) was sequenced within a study of T cells in Graves' hyperthyroidism and ophthalmopathy. This clonotype was counted ten times or more. The antigen remains unidentified. Patients aged 18 to 65 had newly diagnosed hyperthyroidism that had lasted under 2 months. V gave up 0 bases and J gave up 0 bases, with 8 bases separating them. This CDR3 contains 15 residues. The germline V gene has CDR1 LGHDT and CDR2 YNNKEL (reference sequence). General study findings and limits: Stable hyperthyroidism was separated from ophthalmopathy by a model based on 13 V-J features. Blood shared most expanded thyroid clonotypes above 0.001.

What was amplified from RNA transcripts were TCR beta CDR3 regions. In the first-round RT-PCR of the TCR CDR3, the HTBI primer set was used. TCRdb independently ran MiXCR on the multiplex PCR reads; one entry per CDR3 protein. Among roughly 380,000 distinct CDR3 sequences listed, approximately 15% were seen once. The V and J genes are TRBV3-1 and TRBJ1-2; D not resolved. This TCR was sampled from a woman in her fifties or sixties with Graves' hyperthyroidism. Sequencing was performed on blood. CDR3 bases: TGTGCCAGCAGCCAAGAGTCCACCCCTAACTATGGCTACACCTTC. Its protein product is CASSQESTPNYGYTF.